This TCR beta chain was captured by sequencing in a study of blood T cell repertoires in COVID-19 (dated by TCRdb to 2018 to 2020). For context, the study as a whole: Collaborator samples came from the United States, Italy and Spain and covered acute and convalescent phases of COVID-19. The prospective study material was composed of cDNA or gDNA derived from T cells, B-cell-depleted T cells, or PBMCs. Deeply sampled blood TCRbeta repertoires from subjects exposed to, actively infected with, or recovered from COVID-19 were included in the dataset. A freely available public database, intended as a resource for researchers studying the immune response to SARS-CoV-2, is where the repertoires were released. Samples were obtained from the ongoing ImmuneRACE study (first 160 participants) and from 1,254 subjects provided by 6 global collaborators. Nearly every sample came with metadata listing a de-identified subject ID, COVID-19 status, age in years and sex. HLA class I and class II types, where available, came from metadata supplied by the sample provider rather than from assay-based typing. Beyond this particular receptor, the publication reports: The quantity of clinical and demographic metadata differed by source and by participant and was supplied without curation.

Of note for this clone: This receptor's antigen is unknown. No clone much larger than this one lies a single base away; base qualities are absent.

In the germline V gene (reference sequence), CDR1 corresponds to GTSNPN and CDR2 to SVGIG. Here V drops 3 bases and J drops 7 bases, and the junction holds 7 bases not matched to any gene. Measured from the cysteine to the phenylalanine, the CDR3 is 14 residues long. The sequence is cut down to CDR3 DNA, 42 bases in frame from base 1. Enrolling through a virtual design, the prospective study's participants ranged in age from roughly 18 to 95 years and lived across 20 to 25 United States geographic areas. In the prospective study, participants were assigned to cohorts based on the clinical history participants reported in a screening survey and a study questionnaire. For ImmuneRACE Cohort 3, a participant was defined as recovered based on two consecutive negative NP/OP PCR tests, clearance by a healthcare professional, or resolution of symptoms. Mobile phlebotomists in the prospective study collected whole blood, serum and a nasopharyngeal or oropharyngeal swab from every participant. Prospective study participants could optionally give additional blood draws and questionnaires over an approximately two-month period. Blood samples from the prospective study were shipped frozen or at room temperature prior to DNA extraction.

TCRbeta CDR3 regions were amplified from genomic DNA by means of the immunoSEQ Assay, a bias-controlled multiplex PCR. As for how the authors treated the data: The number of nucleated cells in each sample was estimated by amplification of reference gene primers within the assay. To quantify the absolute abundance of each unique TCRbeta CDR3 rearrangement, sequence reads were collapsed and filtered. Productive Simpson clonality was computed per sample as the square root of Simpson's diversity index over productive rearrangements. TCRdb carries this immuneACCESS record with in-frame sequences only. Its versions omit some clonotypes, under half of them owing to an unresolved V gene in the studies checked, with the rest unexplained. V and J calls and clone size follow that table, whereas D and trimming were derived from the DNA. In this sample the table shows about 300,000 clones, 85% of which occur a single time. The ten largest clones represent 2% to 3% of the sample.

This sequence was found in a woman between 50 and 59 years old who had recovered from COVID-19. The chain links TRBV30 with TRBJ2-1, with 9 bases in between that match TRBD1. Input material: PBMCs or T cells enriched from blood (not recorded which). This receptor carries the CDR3 CAWSPGQGLNEQFF. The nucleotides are TGTGCCTGGAGCCCGGGACAGGGACTGAATGAGCAGTTCTTC.